The 13 T cell receptor beta chains below all came from one sample that was sequenced in a study of immune evolution from preneoplasia to lung adenocarcinoma. The table came from immunoSEQ multiplex PCR; TCRdb's copy has only in-frame clones and leaves some out. This sample has 5,000 to 6,500 clones, with 75% to 90% found just once. Input material: FFPE adjacent normal lung tissue. The receptor set was obtained from a person between 70 and 80 years old with lung adenocarcinoma.

This chain links TRBV6-4 with TRBJ2-2; the D gene is possibly TRBD1 (6 bases). CDR1 and CDR2 from the germline V gene are MRHNA and SNTAGT. Trimming took 0 bases from V and 3 from J, leaving 11 bases between them. This CDR3 has 16 residues. The CDR3 region has the DNA TGTGCCAGCAGTGACTCCCAGGGGCAGGACACCGGGGAGCTGTTTTTT. The encoded protein is CASSDSQGQDTGELFF.

This chain links TRBV6-1 with TRBJ1-2; D remains ambiguous. The germline V gene encodes CDR1 MNHNS and CDR2 SASEGT. V lost 1 base and J 3 bases, leaving 15 bases between the germline ends. This CDR3 is 16 amino acids long. The CDR3 sequence: CASSEEARGLYYGYTF. CDR3 coding DNA: TGTGCCAGCAGTGAAGAGGCGCGGGGTCTGTACTATGGCTACACCTTC.

V and J are TRBV11-2 and TRBJ2-1, with unresolved D. This CDR3 comprises 14 residues. Germline V gives CDR1 SGHAT, CDR2 FQNNGV. The V end was cut by 3 bases, the J end by 0 bases, with 6 bases between. CDR3 amino acids: CASSLSTSYNEQFF. In DNA form, the CDR3 reads TGTGCCAGCAGCTTGAGCACCTCCTACAATGAGCAGTTCTTC.

V is TRBV4-2 and J is TRBJ1-1; 10 nucleotides agree with TRBD1. The germline gives CDR1 LGHNA, CDR2 YNFKEQ. The CDR3 length is 15 residues. The trim removed 3 bases at V and 0 bases at J, leaving 1 base unmatched. The CDR3 loop is CASSQGQGLNTEAFF. The CDR3 DNA is TGTGCCAGCAGCCAGGGACAGGGGTTGAACACTGAAGCTTTCTTT.

V usage is TRBV5-1 and J usage is TRBJ2-1; TRBD1 matches at 8 bases. V dropped 2 bases and J dropped 8; count of bases not matched to a gene: 6. Germline V CDR1 and CDR2: SGHRS, YFSETQ. This CDR3 contains 14 residues. CDR3 protein: CASSLRQGSYEQFF. DNA of the CDR3: TGCGCCAGCAGCTTAAGACAGGGGTCTTATGAGCAGTTCTTC.

The chain uses TRBV6-5 and TRBJ1-1; D remains unclear. The V gene's germline CDR1 is MNHEY and CDR2 SVGAGI. Trimming cost V 0 bases and J 7 bases, with 18 bases left between them. This CDR3 spans 16 amino acids. CDR3 sequence: CASSYSNRPGSDEAFF. Written as DNA, the CDR3 is TGTGCCAGCAGTTACTCGAATCGTCCGGGTAGTGATGAAGCTTTCTTT.

V gene TRBV30 combines with J gene TRBJ2-1; D is ambiguous. Trimming removed 5 bases at V and 8 bases at J, with 13 bases between. The CDR3 runs to 12 residues. Germline V gene sequence: CDR1 GTSNPN, CDR2 SVGIG (reference sequence). The CDR3 reads CAWGNQGDEQFF. CDR3 sequence (DNA): TGTGCCTGGGGTAACCAAGGCGATGAGCAGTTCTTC. Based on the CDR3 plus reference TRBV30 and TRBJ2-1, the full variable domain is SQTIHQWPATLVQPVGSPLSLECTVEGTSNPNLYWYRQAAGRGLQLLFYSVGIGQISSEVPQNLSASRPQDRQFILSSKKLLLSDSGFYLCAWGNQGDEQFFGPGTRLTVL.

This chain links TRBV5-1 with TRBJ2-5; D is uncertain. The CDR3 consists of 15 residues. V lost 2 bases and J 5 bases, leaving 16 bases between the germline ends. CDR1 SGHRS and CDR2 YFSETQ come from the germline V gene. CDR3 protein: CASSLSQHRAETQYF. CDR3 sequence (DNA): TGCGCCAGCAGCTTATCACAGCACCGGGCCGAGACCCAGTACTTC.

The chain recombines TRBV7-9 with TRBJ1-2; perhaps TRBD1 as D (5 bases). Germline V CDR1 and CDR2: SEHNR, FQNEAQ (reference sequence). CDR3 length equals 14 residues. V was trimmed by 5 bases and J by 8 bases, leaving 18 bases between them. In DNA form, the CDR3 reads TGTGCCAGCAGCCCCTCGGGACCTCTCGGGGGCTACACCTTC. Protein product: CASSPSGPLGGYTF.

The chain combines TRBV6-4 with TRBJ2-1; TRBD1 agrees at 11 bases. The CDR3 runs 15 residues. V lost 0 bases, J lost 7 bases, and 2 bases stayed unmatched. Germline loops: CDR1 MRHNA, CDR2 SNTAGT. This chain's CDR3 is CASSDSGQGGNEQFF. The CDR3 nucleotides are TGTGCCAGCAGTGACTCGGGACAGGGGGGAAATGAGCAGTTCTTC.

The chain carries TRBV4-1 and TRBJ2-1, with 7 bases that match TRBD2. CDR3 length: 13 amino acids. The V gene end was trimmed by 5 bases and the J gene end by 7 bases; junction bases not matched to a gene: 5. Germline V CDR1 and CDR2: MGHRA, YSYEKL. In DNA form, the CDR3 reads TGCGCCAGCAGCGCTTACGGGAGGAATGAGCAGTTCTTC. Translating it yields CASSAYGRNEQFF.

The V gene is TRBV19, the J gene TRBJ2-1; D tentatively reads TRBD1 or TRBD2 (5 bases each). This CDR3 region has 16 residues. CDR1 and CDR2 (germline): LNHDA, SQIVND (reference sequence). V was cut by 3 bases and J by 6 bases, with 18 bases left in between. The CDR3 reads CASSIQGTYLSNEQFF. CDR3 sequence (DNA): TGTGCCAGTAGTATTCAAGGGACCTATTTGTCCAATGAGCAGTTCTTC.

This rearrangement joins TRBV6-5 to TRBJ2-3; D ambiguous. The length of the CDR3 is 15 residues. Germline V gene data show CDR1 as MNHEY and CDR2 as SVGAGI. V gave up 3 bases and J gave up 2 bases, with 12 bases separating them. CDR3 sequence: CASSYAAASTDTQYF. The CDR3 nucleotides are TGTGCCAGCAGTTATGCGGCGGCGTCCACAGATACGCAGTATTTT.